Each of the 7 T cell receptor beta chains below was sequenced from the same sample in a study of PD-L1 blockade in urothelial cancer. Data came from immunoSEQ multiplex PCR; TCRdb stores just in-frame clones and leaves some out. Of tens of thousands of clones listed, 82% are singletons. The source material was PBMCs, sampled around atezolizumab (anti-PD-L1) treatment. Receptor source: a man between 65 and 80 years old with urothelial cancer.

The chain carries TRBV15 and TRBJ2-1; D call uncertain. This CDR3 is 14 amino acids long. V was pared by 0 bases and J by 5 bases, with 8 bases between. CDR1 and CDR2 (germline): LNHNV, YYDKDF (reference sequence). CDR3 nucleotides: TGTGCCACCAGCAGAGATCAGACACACAATGAGCAGTTCTTC. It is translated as CATSRDQTHNEQFF.

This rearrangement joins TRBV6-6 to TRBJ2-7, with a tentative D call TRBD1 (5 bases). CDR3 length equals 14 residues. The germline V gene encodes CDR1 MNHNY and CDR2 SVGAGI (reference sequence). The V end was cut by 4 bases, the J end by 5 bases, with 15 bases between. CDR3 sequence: CASSSPQGNHEQYF. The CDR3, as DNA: TGTGCCAGCAGTTCGCCCCAGGGTAACCACGAGCAGTACTTC.

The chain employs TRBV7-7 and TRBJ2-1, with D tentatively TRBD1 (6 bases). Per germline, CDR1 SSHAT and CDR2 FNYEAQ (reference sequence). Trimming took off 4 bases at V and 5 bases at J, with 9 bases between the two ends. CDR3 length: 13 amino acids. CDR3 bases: TGTGCCAGCAGCTCGGGACAAAACAATGAGCAGTTCTTC. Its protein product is CASSSGQNNEQFF. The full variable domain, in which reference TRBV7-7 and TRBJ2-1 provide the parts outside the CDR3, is GAGVSQSPRYKVTKRGQDVTLRCDPISSHATLYWYQQALGQGPEFLTYFNYEAQPDKSGLPSDRFSAERPEGSISTLTIQRTEQRDSAMYRCASSSGQNNEQFFGPGTRLTVL.

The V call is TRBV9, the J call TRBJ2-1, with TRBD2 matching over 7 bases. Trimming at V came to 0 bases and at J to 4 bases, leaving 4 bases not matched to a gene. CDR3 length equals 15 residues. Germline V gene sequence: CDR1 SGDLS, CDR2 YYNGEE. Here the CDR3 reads CASSVVGGGYNEQFF. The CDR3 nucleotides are TGTGCCAGCAGCGTAGTTGGGGGGGGGTACAATGAGCAGTTCTTC.

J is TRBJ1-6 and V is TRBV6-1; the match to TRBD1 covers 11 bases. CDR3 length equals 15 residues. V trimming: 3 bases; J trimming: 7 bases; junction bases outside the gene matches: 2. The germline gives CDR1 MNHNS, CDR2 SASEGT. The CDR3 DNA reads TGTGCCAGCAGTGATCGGGACAGGGGGAATTCACCCCTCCACTTT. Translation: CASSDRDRGNSPLHF.

The chain's CDR3 is CASSRTSGRAVETQYF. The CDR3 DNA sequence: TGTGCCAGCAGTCGGACTAGCGGGAGGGCCGTTGAGACCCAGTACTTC. The chain uses TRBV6-6 and TRBJ2-5, with 15 bases fitting TRBD2. The CDR3 sequence is 16 residues long. Germline CDR1 reads MNHNY; CDR2 reads SVGAGI (reference sequence). V was clipped by 5 bases and J by 5 bases; unmatched bases: 6.

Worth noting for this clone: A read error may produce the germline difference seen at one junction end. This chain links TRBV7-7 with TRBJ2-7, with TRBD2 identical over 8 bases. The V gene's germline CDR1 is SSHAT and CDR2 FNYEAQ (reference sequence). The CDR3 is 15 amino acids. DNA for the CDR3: TGTGCTAGCAGCCTTGGGAGCGGGAGATCCTACGAGCAGTACTTC. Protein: CASSLGSGRSYEQYF.